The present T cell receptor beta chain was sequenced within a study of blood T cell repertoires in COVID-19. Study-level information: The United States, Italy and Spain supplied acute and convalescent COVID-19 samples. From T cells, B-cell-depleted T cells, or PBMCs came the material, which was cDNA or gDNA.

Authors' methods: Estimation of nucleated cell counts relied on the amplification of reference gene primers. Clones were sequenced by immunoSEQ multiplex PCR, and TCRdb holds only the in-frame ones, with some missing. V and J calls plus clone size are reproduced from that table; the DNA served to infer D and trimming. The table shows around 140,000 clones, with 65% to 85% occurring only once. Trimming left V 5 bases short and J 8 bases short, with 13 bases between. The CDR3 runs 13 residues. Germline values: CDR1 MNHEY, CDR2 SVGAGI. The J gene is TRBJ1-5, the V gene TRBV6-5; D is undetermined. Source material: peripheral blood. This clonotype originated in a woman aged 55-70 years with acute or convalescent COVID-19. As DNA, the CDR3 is TGTGCCAGCAGTCTTACGCCAAGAGAGCCCCAGCATTTT. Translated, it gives CASSLTPREPQHF.